Listed here is a single T cell receptor (beta chain). Its cognate antigen is unknown. This specimen comes from a study of cytomegalovirus exposure and HLA in healthy donors. General study findings and limits: Analysis performed later found around 15,000 TCR beta sequences associated with HLA alleles at 0.05 false discovery rate.

Use of 60 Vbeta and 13 Jbeta primers characterized the PCR. TCRdb keeps only in-frame clones here, not all; method: immunoSEQ multiplex PCR. Its table records about 110,000 clones. The sequencing sample was made of PBMCs. The sequence came from a man aged 35-49 years in good health and CMV-seropositive.

The CDR3 nucleotides are TGTGCCAGCAGTTCTACAGGCCCGCTTAATTCACCCCTCCACTTT. Its protein is CASSSTGPLNSPLHF. The gene calls are TRBV2 and TRBJ1-6; a possible D gene is TRBD1 (5 bases). This CDR3 is 15 amino acids long. Germline V CDR1 and CDR2: SNHLY, FYNNEI. Trimming stripped 5 bases from V and 6 bases from J, with 14 bases between.